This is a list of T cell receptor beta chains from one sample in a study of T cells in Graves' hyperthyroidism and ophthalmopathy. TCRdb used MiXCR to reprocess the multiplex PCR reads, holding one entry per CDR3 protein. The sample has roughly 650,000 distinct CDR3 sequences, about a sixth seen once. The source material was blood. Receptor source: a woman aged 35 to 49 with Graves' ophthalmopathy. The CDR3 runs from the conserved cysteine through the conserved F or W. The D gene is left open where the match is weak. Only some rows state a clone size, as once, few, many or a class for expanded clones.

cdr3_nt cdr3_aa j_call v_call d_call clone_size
TGCAGTGCCCCCGGGAGCGGGATAAATGAGCAGTTCTTC CSAPGSGINEQFF TRBJ2-1 TRBV20-1 TRBD2 NA
TGTGCCAGCAGCCCGAGACTCCACTATGGCTACACCTTC CASSPRLHYGYTF TRBJ1-2 TRBV3-1 NA many
TGCGCCAGCAGCCACGACAGGGGGTACGAGCAGTACTTC CASSHDRGYEQYF TRBJ2-7 TRBV4-1 TRBD1 NA
TGTGCCAGCAAACCGGGACAGACCTACAATGAGCAGTTCTTC CASKPGQTYNEQFF TRBJ2-1 TRBV12-3/TRBV12-4 TRBD1 many
TGCAGTGCTCATCGTACAGGGGGCTTCACCTCCTACGAGCAGTACTTC CSAHRTGGFTSYEQYF TRBJ2-7 TRBV20-1 TRBD1 many
TGTGCCAGCAGGCCCACCGGGACTAGTGGGATCTATGAGCAGTTCTTC CASRPTGTSGIYEQFF TRBJ2-1 TRBV2 TRBD2 many
TGTGCCACCAGCAGCAGGGTTTTCGAAAAACTGTTTTTT CATSSRVFEKLFF TRBJ1-4 TRBV15 NA few
TGTGCCAGCAGCGTAGCAGCATTGGCTAGCGGGAGTCTGGAGACCCAGTACTTC CASSVAALASGSLETQYF TRBJ2-5 TRBV9 TRBD2 NA
TGCGCCAGCAGCTTGGTCCCTACGCCCTACGAGCAGTACTTC CASSLVPTPYEQYF TRBJ2-7 TRBV5-1 NA many
TGTGCCAGCAGCCAAGCCGGGCTCGGAAACACCATATATTTT CASSQAGLGNTIYF TRBJ1-3 TRBV3-1 NA few
TGTGCCAGCAGTTCATCCGACCGGTCCAATCAGCCCCAGCATTTT CASSSSDRSNQPQHF TRBJ1-5 TRBV28 NA few
TGTGCCAGCTCGAACCTCCAGGGACAAGAGACCCAGTACTTC CASSNLQGQETQYF TRBJ2-5 TRBV18 NA few
TGTGCCATCTGGACTGAGACAGATACGCAGTATTTT CAIWTETDTQYF TRBJ2-3 TRBV2 NA many
TGTGCCAGTACCCTAGTCGGGGGGGCGCGAACTGAAGCTTTCTTT CASTLVGGARTEAFF TRBJ1-1 TRBV19 NA few
TGCAGTGCTCCGGTTAGCGGGAGTAGGACCTACAATGAGCAGTTCTTC CSAPVSGSRTYNEQFF TRBJ2-1 TRBV20-1 TRBD2 many
TGCGCCAGCAGGGGCGGGGGGCCCAATGAGCAGTTCTTC CASRGGGPNEQFF TRBJ2-1 TRBV5-1 TRBD2 NA
TGTGCCAGCAGCTCCCAGCGGGAGGGCCGATATACGCAGTATTTT CASSSQREGRYTQYF TRBJ2-3 TRBV14 TRBD2 NA
TGCAGCGTTGACCTAGCAGGGGGGAGCTCCTACAATGAGCAGTTCTTC CSVDLAGGSSYNEQFF TRBJ2-1 TRBV29-1 NA many
TGTGCCAGCACGAGGGCGGATAATGAAAAACTGTTTTTT CASTRADNEKLFF TRBJ1-4 TRBV14 NA NA
TGTGCCAGCTCTAGGGGCAGCGGGGGGGCCAAGGGGACCCAGTACTTC CASSRGSGGAKGTQYF TRBJ2-5 TRBV12-3/TRBV12-4 TRBD2 many
TGTGCCAGCAGTGAAATGGAGGGGGCTCATCAGCCCCAGCATTTT CASSEMEGAHQPQHF TRBJ1-5 TRBV6-1 TRBD1 many